This TCR beta chain was profiled in a study of T cell responses to AZD1222 COVID-19 vaccine. The study's findings and limits: Rises in breadth and depth of Spike-specific TCRs came after two AZD1222 doses. Among the donors, most were white British and more were female, and clonal diversity was possibly underestimated. Sampled repertoires all dated from after the peak T cell response. Baseline seropositives among AZD1222 recipients totaled only five to seven.

The protocol was immunoSEQ multiplex PCR, while the TCRdb copy is restricted to in-frame clones and leaves out a portion. This sample carries approximately 140,000 clones, approximately 90% of them seen once, and the ten largest clones take approximately 2.6%. As regards this clone: What it binds is not known.

CDR3 length: 16 amino acids. Germline CDR1 and CDR2: LNHDA and SQIVND (reference sequence). V was clipped by 3 bases and J by 3 bases, with 15 bases between them. V is TRBV19 and J is TRBJ1-5; possibly TRBD1 for D (5 bases). The sequenced sample was peripheral blood, obtained on day 0 of AZD1222 vaccination. The source of this sequence is an adult in good health. The CDR3 loop is CASSIARVGYNQPQHF. Written as DNA, the CDR3 is TGTGCCAGTAGTATTGCCAGGGTAGGTTACAATCAGCCCCAGCATTTT.